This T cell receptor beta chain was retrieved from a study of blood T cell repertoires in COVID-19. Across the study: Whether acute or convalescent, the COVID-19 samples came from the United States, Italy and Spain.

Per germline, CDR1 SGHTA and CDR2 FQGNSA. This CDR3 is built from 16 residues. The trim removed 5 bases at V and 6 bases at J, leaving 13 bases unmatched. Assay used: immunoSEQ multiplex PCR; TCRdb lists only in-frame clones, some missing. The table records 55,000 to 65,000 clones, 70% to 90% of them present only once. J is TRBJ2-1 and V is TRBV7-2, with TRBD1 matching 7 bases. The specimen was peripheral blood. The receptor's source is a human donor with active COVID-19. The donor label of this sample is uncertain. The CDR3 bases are TGTGCCAGCAGCGCAGCACCGGGCCCAGGGGGCAATGAGCAGTTCTTC. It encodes CASSAAPGPGGNEQFF.